Given below is one T cell receptor (beta chain) in context. This clonotype is identified as large (0.1 to 1%). No base-level quality is on record; no much larger clone is a single base apart. These data belong to a study of T cells during gluten challenge in celiac disease (dated by TCRdb to about 2017). Describing the broader study: Paired single-cell TCR sequencing was performed for seven or eight challenge participants showing a significant rise in HLA-DQ:gluten tetramer-binding T cells. On the Illumina MiSeq, single-cell libraries were sequenced as paired-end 250 bp and bulk libraries as paired-end 300 bp. During the challenge, blood was drawn at baseline, day 6 and day 14, while duodenal biopsies were taken at baseline and day 14. The research as a whole found: Across seven or eight patients, roughly 11-45% of single-cell TCR-alpha/beta clonotypes at the latest time point were also present at baseline; bulk data gave about 51-55%. Gluten-specific T cells in the circulation reached a peak on day 6, and the day-6 repertoire appeared to be made up largely of expanded preexisting memory clonotypes. Clonal expansion rose on day 6, as shown by reduced sample-corrected Shannon diversity of circulating gluten-specific T cells.

Treated celiac disease patients on a gluten-free diet underwent a 14-day oral dietary gluten challenge to study recall of gluten-specific T cells. Live lamina propria cells were gated as tetramer-binding CD3+ CD8- CD4+ T cells, excluding CD11c, CD14, CD15, CD19 and CD56 cells. An Aria II cell sorter was used to sort cells as single cells, and also in bulk when tetramer-positive cells were relatively plentiful. At baseline and on day 14, eight duodenal biopsies were obtained from every challenged patient. To get cryopreserved lamina propria cell suspensions, the biopsies were treated with EDTA to strip off the epithelium, then digested with collagenase, homogenized and filtered. Before tetramer-binding CD4+ T cells were sorted, thawed cells were stained with a pool of PE-conjugated HLA-DQ:gluten tetramers that present immunodominant gluten epitopes. CDR3 length: 14 amino acids, cysteine to phenylalanine. Here the CDR3 DNA is all that survives: 42 bases in frame from base 1. According to the germline V gene (reference sequence), CDR1 reads LGHDT and CDR2 reads YNNKEL. V is reduced by 0 bases and J by 1 base, leaving a spacing of 6 bases between them.

Library preparation employed single-cell sequencing. Instrument on record: Illumina MiSeq. Three nested PCRs using multiplexed primers that cover all TRA and TRB V genes were used to amplify paired single-cell TCR-alpha and TCR-beta sequences. Under the source paper's analysis protocol: Reads were preprocessed with selected pRESTO steps, and V, D, J genes and CDR3 junctions were assigned with IMGT/HighV-QUEST. Single cells were retained only when identified as valid singletons with at most three chains, each chain being supported by 100 or more reads. Clonotypes were defined by identical paired TCR-alpha/beta nucleotide sequences, and cross-patient sharing of only around 0.2% indicated negligible cross-contamination. In samples with more than 20 cells, repertoire diversity was estimated using an undersampling-corrected Shannon index. The public reads were run again by TCRdb, first through fastp at Q25 and then through MiXCR, and only productive beta chains were kept. Rows with a matching CDR3 protein are joined into one entry that keeps the most common DNA and genes. The V and J calls shown here were made by TCRdb, not taken from the authors' results. Present in this sample are 130 to 150 distinct CDR3 sequences, around half of which were seen just once. Almost 60% of the sample belongs to the ten largest clones.

Recombination linked TRBV3-1 to TRBJ1-1; too little of a D gene remains to name it. This TCR came from a female donor with celiac disease. Source: gluten-specific CD4+ T cells sorted from the duodenum using tetramers, taken at baseline or on day 14 of gluten challenge (not recorded which). The bases are TGTGCCAGCAGCCAAGAGTCAAGGAACACTGAAGCTTTCTTT. The translation is CASSQESRNTEAFF.